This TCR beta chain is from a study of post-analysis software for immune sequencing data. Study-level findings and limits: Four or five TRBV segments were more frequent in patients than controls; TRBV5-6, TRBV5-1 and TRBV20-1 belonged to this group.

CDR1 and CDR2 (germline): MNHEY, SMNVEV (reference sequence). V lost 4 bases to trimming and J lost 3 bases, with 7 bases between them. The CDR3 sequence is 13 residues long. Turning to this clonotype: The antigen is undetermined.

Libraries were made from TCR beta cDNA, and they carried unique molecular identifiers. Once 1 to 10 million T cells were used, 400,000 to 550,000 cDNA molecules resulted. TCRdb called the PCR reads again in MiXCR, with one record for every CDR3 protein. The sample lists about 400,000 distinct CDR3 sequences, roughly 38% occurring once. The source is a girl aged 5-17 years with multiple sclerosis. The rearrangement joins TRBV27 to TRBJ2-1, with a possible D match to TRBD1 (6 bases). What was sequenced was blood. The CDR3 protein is CASSWGHYNEQFF. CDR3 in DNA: TGTGCCAGCAGTTGGGGGCACTACAATGAGCAGTTCTTC.